This passage covers 24 T cell receptor beta chains from one sample sequenced in a study of beta chain features in type 1 diabetes (dated by TCRdb to the late 2010s). The library was built by means of the immunoSEQ multiplex PCR assay. The High Capacity cDNA Reverse Transcription Kit was used to reverse transcribe all of the isolated RNA, meaning that expressed TCRB transcripts were what got sequenced. TCRdb took over this immuneACCESS table, retaining in-frame rearrangements with V and J assigned. Such tables are incomplete; in checked studies, under half of the missing clones stem from an unresolved V gene, and the remainder is unexplained. This sample gives over 150,000 clones in total; 9% to 12% of them show up just once. The top ten clones comprise approximately 0.46% of the sample. Their antigen targets remain unknown. Overall study outcomes, separate from this receptor: In all four CD4+ subsets, TCRB CDR3 length was moderately but significantly shorter in type 1 diabetes patients.

Sequenced: central memory CD4+ T cells from blood. The receptor set was obtained from a man aged 30 to 45 with type 1 diabetes.

This clone was seen more than once but under ten times. The CDR3 nucleotides read TGTGCCAGCAGCTCCCGACTCCTTACCGGGGAGCTGTTTTTT. As protein: CASSSRLLTGELFF. V gene TRBV7-2 combines with J gene TRBJ2-2; D is unclear. CDR1 is SGHTA and CDR2 is FQGNSA in the germline V gene. Trimming took off 4 bases at V and 5 bases at J, with 11 bases between the two ends. The CDR3 covers 14 residues.

J is TRBJ2-5 and V is TRBV11-2, with 15 nucleotides matching TRBD2. V trimming: 7 bases; J trimming: 5 bases; junction bases outside the gene matches: 11. The length of the CDR3 is 17 residues. Germline CDR1 is SGHAT and CDR2 is FQNNGV. Here the CDR3 reads CASKRTSGREGWETQYF. CDR3 sequence (DNA): TGTGCCAGCAAGCGGACTAGCGGGAGGGAAGGATGGGAGACCCAGTACTTC.

This clone was counted only a few times. The chain has TRBV7-2 and TRBJ2-3; 7 bases line up with TRBD1. CDR3 length: 15 amino acids. Looked up from germline, CDR1 is SGHTA and CDR2 is FQGNSA. Trimming removed 0 bases from V and 4 bases from J; junction bases left unmatched: 4. The CDR3 DNA reads TGTGCCAGCAGCTTAGCCACAGGGGTGGCAGATACGCAGTATTTT. It is translated as CASSLATGVADTQYF.

In this sample, this clone turned up a few times. V usage is TRBV7-9 and J usage is TRBJ2-2; tentatively, D is TRBD2 (5 bases). Per the germline V gene, CDR1 is SEHNR and CDR2 is FQNEAQ (reference sequence). The CDR3 spans 13 residues. Between the trimmed V and J ends, which lost 11 bases and 1 base, there was a span of 11 bases. Here the CDR3 reads CAGGLRNTGELFF. CDR3 DNA: TGTGCCGGAGGACTTCGGAACACCGGGGAGCTGTTTTTT.

This clone was seen a handful of times. V is TRBV27 and J is TRBJ1-5; 9 bases fit TRBD1. V shed 5 bases, J shed 4 bases, and the junction held 6 bases outside the gene matches. The CDR3 has 15 residues. Germline V CDR1 and CDR2: MNHEY, SMNVEV (reference sequence). The CDR3 is CASSRGTGRNQPQHF. The DNA of the CDR3 is TGTGCCAGCAGTCGGGGGACAGGGAGGAATCAGCCCCAGCATTTT.

V usage is TRBV7-9 and J usage is TRBJ2-7; a possible D gene is TRBD2 (5 bases). Trimming took 7 bases from V and 5 from J, leaving 12 bases between them. This CDR3 has 12 amino acids. The germline V gene has CDR1 SEHNR and CDR2 FQNEAQ (reference sequence). As DNA, the CDR3 is TGTGCCAGCACCTATGGGCGGGACGAGCAGTACTTC. Protein: CASTYGRDEQYF.

Concerning this clone itself: Other DNA sequences of this sample code for an identical CDR3. The V call is TRBV6-5, the J call TRBJ1-5; D might be TRBD1 (5 bases). This CDR3 has 13 residues. The V end was cut by 6 bases, the J end by 6 bases, with 12 bases between. Looked up from germline, CDR1 is MNHEY and CDR2 is SVGAGI. Written as DNA, the CDR3 is TGTGCCAGCAGCCCCGGGGGAGGTCAGCCCCAGCATTTT. Its protein is CASSPGGGQPQHF.

The chain is built from TRBV5-1 and TRBJ2-1; TRBD2 aligns across 8 bases. The CDR3 sequence is 14 residues long. Germline CDR1 SGHRS, CDR2 YFSETQ. V shed 3 bases and J 6 bases; nucleotides not matched to a gene: 5. As DNA, the CDR3 is TGCGCCAGCAGCTCAGGACTAGCAACCAATGAGCAGTTCTTC. It translates to CASSSGLATNEQFF.

V gene TRBV11-2 combines with J gene TRBJ2-7; 8 bases align to TRBD2. Per the germline V gene, CDR1 is SGHAT and CDR2 is FQNNGV. The V and J ends lost 8 bases and 0 bases, in that order; junction bases with no gene match: 9. The CDR3 totals 15 residues. CDR3: CASGTSSGSSYEQYF. The CDR3 nucleotides are TGTGCCAGCGGTACAAGCAGCGGGAGCTCCTACGAGCAGTACTTC.

This clone was detected a few times. The rearrangement uses TRBV27 and TRBJ2-1; D gene unclear. The CDR3 contains 15 residues. The germline V gene has CDR1 MNHEY and CDR2 SMNVEV (reference sequence). Trimming stripped 1 base from V and 9 bases from J, with 16 bases between. CDR3 in DNA: TGTGCCAGCAGTTTATATCCAGGTCCTACAAGTGAGCAGTTCTTC. Translated: CASSLYPGPTSEQFF.

The CDR3 region is CASSNGQGGTDTQYF. The CDR3 nucleotides read TGTGCCAGTAGTAATGGACAGGGAGGCACAGATACGCAGTATTTT. The genes are TRBV19 and TRBJ2-3; 8 nucleotides match TRBD1. CDR1 LNHDA and CDR2 SQIVND come from the germline V gene (reference sequence). J lost 1 base, V lost 4 bases, and 4 bases had no gene match. The CDR3 runs 15 residues.

This clone was observed a handful of times. The chain uses TRBV4-2 and TRBJ2-3, with 8 bases fitting TRBD2. After removal of 1 base from V and 4 bases from J, the junction contained 13 bases not matched to a gene. The CDR3 totals 18 residues. Germline V lookup: CDR1 LGHNA, CDR2 YNFKEQ. The CDR3 loop reads CASSQASFSGTGADTQYF. CDR3 nucleotides: TGTGCCAGCAGCCAAGCTTCTTTTAGCGGGACCGGCGCAGATACGCAGTATTTT.

The V gene is TRBV7-9, the J gene TRBJ1-2; no reliable D call. Germline V lookup: CDR1 SEHNR, CDR2 FQNEAQ (reference sequence). The CDR3 loop spans 16 amino acids. The V end lost 1 base, the J end lost 3 bases, and 15 bases lay between the germline ends. The CDR3 reads CASSLGDSGDYYGYTF. The CDR3 coding sequence is TGTGCCAGCAGCTTAGGAGACTCGGGAGACTACTATGGCTACACCTTC.

This clone was recorded a few times. This sequence joins TRBV7-9 and TRBJ2-1; 8 nucleotides agree with TRBD2. Germline-derived CDR1 and CDR2 are SEHNR and FQNEAQ (reference sequence). This CDR3 contains 13 residues. Trimming removed 6 bases from V and 15 bases from J; junction bases left unmatched: 13. The CDR3 sequence is CASSYPARREAFF. CDR3 DNA: TGTGCCAGCAGTTACCCCGCTCGGCGGGAGGCGTTCTTC.

The chain joins TRBV19 to TRBJ1-1; D uncertain. V lost 3 bases and J 1 base, leaving 9 bases between the germline ends. Germline V gene sequence: CDR1 LNHDA, CDR2 SQIVND (reference sequence). CDR3 length equals 14 residues. Here the CDR3 DNA reads TGTGCCAGTAGTATGGGCGTAGGGAACACTGAAGCTTTCTTT. Translating gives CASSMGVGNTEAFF.

This clone has a count of ten or more. V gene TRBV11-2 combines with J gene TRBJ1-2; maybe TRBD1 (6 bases). Trimming removed 3 bases from V and 2 bases from J, with 10 bases in between. Germline V lookup: CDR1 SGHAT, CDR2 FQNNGV. The CDR3 covers 14 residues. CDR3 in DNA: TGTGCCAGCAGCTTTCAAAGGGGGAACTATGGCTACACCTTC. This sequence encodes CASSFQRGNYGYTF.

This clone was observed a handful of times. The chain links TRBV7-2 to TRBJ2-5; 7 bases map to TRBD1. The J segment lost 6 bases and the V segment lost 5 bases, leaving 9 bases of the junction unmatched. Looked up from germline, CDR1 is SGHTA and CDR2 is FQGNSA. The CDR3 runs to 14 residues. The CDR3 DNA follows: TGTGCCAGCAGCCCCAGACAGGGAAGTAAGACCCAGTACTTC. This encodes CASSPRQGSKTQYF.

This clone has just a few counts. The J gene is TRBJ2-1, the V gene TRBV11-1; D unclear. V was clipped by 6 bases and J by 0 bases, with 12 bases between them. The CDR3 is 15 residues long. Germline CDR1 reads SGHAT; CDR2 reads FQDESV (reference sequence). The CDR3 reads CASSLSTTSYNEQFF. In DNA form, the CDR3 reads TGTGCCAGCAGTCTTAGCACCACCTCCTACAATGAGCAGTTCTTC.

This clone was seen a few times. The chain recombines TRBV11-2 with TRBJ2-3, with D maybe TRBD2 (5 bases). The CDR3 runs to 15 residues. V lost 1 base, J lost 1 base, and 9 bases lay in between. Germline V CDR1 and CDR2: SGHAT, FQNNGV. This CDR3 is CASSLGTPRTDTQYF. CDR3 sequence (DNA): TGTGCCAGCAGCTTAGGGACTCCTCGCACAGATACGCAGTATTTT.

The gene calls are TRBV7-2 and TRBJ2-3; 7 bases line up with TRBD2. V was clipped by 2 bases and J by 6 bases; unmatched bases: 2. The CDR3 totals 13 residues. Germline lookup yields CDR1 SGHTA and CDR2 FQGNSA. As DNA, the CDR3 is TGTGCCAGCAGCTTAATCGGGGGGGATACGCAGTATTTT. Translating it yields CASSLIGGDTQYF.

The J gene is TRBJ2-3, the V gene TRBV9; 10 nucleotides match TRBD2. Per the germline V gene, CDR1 is SGDLS and CDR2 is YYNGEE. The V gene end was trimmed by 1 base and the J gene end by 6 bases; junction bases not matched to a gene: 14. The CDR3 has 18 amino acids. The CDR3 spells CASSVKGLAGEQRDTQYF. The DNA for the CDR3 is TGTGCCAGCAGCGTAAAGGGCCTAGCGGGAGAACAGAGGGATACGCAGTATTTT.

The CDR3 DNA follows: TGTGCCAGCAGCGCAGTGGCAGGGGAGACCTACGAGCAGTACTTC. Amino acids: CASSAVAGETYEQYF. This chain uses TRBV7-3 with TRBJ2-7, with D perhaps matching TRBD1 (6 bases). Germline V gene lookup returns CDR1 SGHTA and CDR2 FQGTGA. This CDR3 spans 15 amino acids. Trimming pared 5 bases from V and 2 bases from J, leaving 16 bases between. The whole variable domain, remainder taken from reference TRBV7-3 and TRBJ2-7, is GAGVSQTPSNKVTEKGKYVELRCDPISGHTALYWYRQSLGQGPEFLIYFQGTGAADDSGLPNDRFFAVRPEGSVSTLKIQRTERGDSAVYLCASSAVAGETYEQYFGPGTRLTVT.

The chain combines TRBV18 with TRBJ2-1, with 9 bases identical to TRBD2. Germline assignment: CDR1 KGHSH and CDR2 LQKENI. The CDR3 spans 16 residues. J was trimmed by 4 bases and V by 6 bases; bases with no gene match: 10. CDR3 coding DNA: TGTGCCAGCTCTCCAACTCTAGCGGGAAGATACAATGAGCAGTTCTTC. Its protein product is CASSPTLAGRYNEQFF.

The V gene is TRBV29-1, the J gene TRBJ1-1; D is perhaps TRBD1 (6 bases). Germline loops: CDR1 SQVTM, CDR2 ANQGSEA. This CDR3 is 13 amino acids long. Trimming took 7 bases from V and 0 from J, leaving 12 bases between them. The CDR3 reads CSAEGELNTEAFF. The CDR3 region has the DNA TGCAGCGCCGAGGGGGAGCTGAACACTGAAGCTTTCTTT.